What follows are 13 T cell receptor beta chains derived from one specimen sequenced in a study of blood T cell repertoires in COVID-19. Profiling relied on immunoSEQ multiplex PCR, and the TCRdb table lists in-frame clones only, not all of them. The sample has hundreds of thousands of clones; approximately 86% are singletons. The sequenced material came from peripheral blood. The source is a human donor in a cohort sampled during active COVID-19.

The chain has TRBV15 and TRBJ2-5; 8 nucleotides align to TRBD2. The CDR3 totals 16 residues. After removal of 0 bases from V and 5 bases from J, the junction contained 8 bases not matched to a gene. Germline V gene data show CDR1 as LNHNV and CDR2 as YYDKDF (reference sequence). CDR3: CATSRDRQREWETQYF. DNA for the CDR3: TGTGCCACCAGCAGAGACCGCCAGCGGGAGTGGGAGACCCAGTACTTC.

This chain joins TRBV14 and TRBJ1-4; D unclear. The length of the CDR3 is 15 residues. V was trimmed by 0 bases and J by 8 bases, leaving 13 bases between them. The germline gives CDR1 SGHDN, CDR2 FVKESK. The CDR3 bases are TGTGCCAGCAGCCAAGAGGTTCGAACAGCAGAAAAACTGTTTTTT. It codes for CASSQEVRTAEKLFF.

V gene TRBV30 combines with J gene TRBJ2-7, with 12 bases lining up with TRBD2. The length of the CDR3 is 16 residues. Germline V gene data show CDR1 as GTSNPN and CDR2 as SVGIG (reference sequence). V was clipped by 4 bases and J by 1 base; unmatched bases: 8. CDR3 coding DNA: TGTGCCTGGAACCCGTTACTAGCGGGAGGTTCCTACGAGCAGTACTTC. Amino acids: CAWNPLLAGGSYEQYF.

The V and J genes are TRBV7-9 and TRBJ2-4, with 9 positions matching TRBD1. Per the germline V gene, CDR1 is SEHNR and CDR2 is FQNEAQ (reference sequence). This CDR3 has 16 amino acids. V trimming: 5 bases; J trimming: 0 bases; junction bases outside the gene matches: 5. CDR3 sequence (DNA): TGTGCCAGCAGCCTCACAGGGGGCTTAGCCAAAAACATTCAGTACTTC. Its translation is CASSLTGGLAKNIQYF.

The chain is built from TRBV5-6 and TRBJ1-1; a possible D gene is TRBD1 (5 bases). CDR1 and CDR2 (germline): SGHDT, YYEEEE. V lost 1 base and J lost 6, with 25 bases in between. The CDR3 spans 18 residues. CDR3 protein: CASSLFFIGPGRVAEAFF. The CDR3 nucleotides read TGTGCCAGCAGCTTGTTTTTTATCGGTCCAGGGAGGGTCGCTGAAGCTTTCTTT.

The chain joins TRBV7-9 to TRBJ2-3; unclear D gene. Germline CDR1 SEHNR, CDR2 FQNEAQ (reference sequence). CDR3 length: 13 residues. V was shortened by 6 bases and J by 4 bases, with 11 bases between the two germline ends. In DNA, the CDR3 is TGTGCCAGCAGTCTGCACGGTGCAGATACGCAGTATTTT. This gives the protein CASSLHGADTQYF.

This clone was counted a single time. The chain uses TRBV21-1 and TRBJ2-7; TRBD1, the table's D call, was not compared with the DNA. TRBV21-1 is reported as a pseudogene. The CDR3 loop spans 16 amino acids. The CDR3: CASSKPYRDRSYEQYF. The CDR3 region has the DNA TGTGCCAGCAGCAAACCATACAGGGATCGGTCCTACGAGCAGTACTTC.

This clone has only one observation. This chain connects TRBV27 to TRBJ1-2, with TRBD1 identical over 7 bases. The CDR3 has 13 residues. Germline V CDR1 and CDR2: MNHEY, SMNVEV (reference sequence). The V gene end was trimmed by 6 bases and the J gene end by 4 bases; junction bases not matched to a gene: 5. CDR3 DNA: TGTGCCAGCAGGACATCAGGGGGCTATGGCTACACCTTC. The encoded protein is CASRTSGGYGYTF.

J is TRBJ1-1 and V is TRBV12-3 or TRBV12-4, with D unresolved. The V end was cut by 6 bases, the J end by 2 bases, with 10 bases between. This CDR3 has 13 amino acids. The CDR3 DNA sequence: TGTGCCAGCAGCTTAACGACAAACACTGAAGCTTTCTTT. Its protein is CASSLTTNTEAFF.

A word on this clone: At the DNA level, this CDR3 is encoded by other sequences in the same sample as well. V gene TRBV3-1 (or the pseudogene TRBV3-2) combines with J gene TRBJ2-3, with 7 bases that match TRBD2. The CDR3 extends over 14 amino acids. Germline V gene sequence: CDR1 LGHDT, CDR2 YNNKEL (reference sequence). The V segment lost 8 bases and the J segment 1 base; nucleotides outside the gene matches: 6. The CDR3 coding sequence is TGTGCCAGCTCACAAGCGGGACGCACAGATACGCAGTATTTT. The encoded protein is CASSQAGRTDTQYF.

This clone was detected once. V gene TRBV7-3 combines with J gene TRBJ1-1, with 7 bases that match TRBD1. This CDR3 has 14 residues. Looked up from germline, CDR1 is SGHTA and CDR2 is FQGTGA. J lost 1 base, V lost 9 bases, and 8 bases had no gene match. The CDR3 DNA reads TGTGCCAGTAGACAGGGAGCAGAGAACACTGAAGCTTTCTTT. Residues: CASRQGAENTEAFF.

The V gene is TRBV28, the J gene TRBJ2-7, with TRBD2 identical over 9 bases. After removal of 8 bases from V and 2 bases from J, the junction contained 7 bases not matched to a gene. Germline V CDR1 and CDR2: MDHEN, SYDVKM. The CDR3 is 14 amino acids. The CDR3 DNA sequence: TGTGCCAGCCGGGTTAGCGGGAGTACCTACGAGCAGTACTTC. Translated: CASRVSGSTYEQYF.

The chain carries TRBV30 and TRBJ1-5; possibly TRBD1 for D (5 bases). The germline CDR1 and CDR2 sequences are GTSNPN and SVGIG (reference sequence). V lost 1 base to trimming and J lost 6 bases, with 16 bases between them. The CDR3 is 15 amino acids. The CDR3 loop reads CAWSDGQGMGQPQHF. The CDR3 DNA is TGTGCCTGGAGTGATGGTCAGGGAATGGGTCAGCCCCAGCATTTT.